What follows are 25 T cell receptor beta chains derived from one specimen sequenced in a study of technical replicates of blood from a handful of donors. TCRdb's table, derived via immunoSEQ multiplex PCR, lists solely in-frame clones and lacks some. The repertoire consists of tens of thousands of clones, with just under 95% occurring once and the leading ten covering roughly 0.35%. The sequenced sample was T cells isolated from PBMCs. These receptors came from a human donor in good health.

The chain combines TRBV10-1 with TRBJ1-5; 7 bases align to TRBD1. J gave up 6 bases and V 7 bases, and 6 bases lay outside the gene matches. Germline CDR1 reads WNHNN; CDR2 reads SYGVQD (reference sequence). CDR3 length: 13 amino acids. CDR3 DNA: TGCGCCAGCACCCCACAGGGGAGTCAGCCCCAGCATTTT. Its protein product is CASTPQGSQPQHF.

V usage is TRBV2 and J usage is TRBJ2-2; D may be TRBD2 (6 bases). CDR3 size: 14 residues. Germline V lookup: CDR1 SNHLY, CDR2 FYNNEI. V was shortened by 4 bases and J by 4 bases, with 10 bases between the two germline ends. The CDR3: CASSVLGGTGELFF. CDR3 bases: TGTGCCAGCAGTGTCCTCGGGGGCACCGGGGAGCTGTTTTTT.

The chain combines TRBV2 with TRBJ1-2; D may be TRBD1 (5 bases). CDR3 length equals 17 residues. Looked up from germline, CDR1 is SNHLY and CDR2 is FYNNEI. V shed 2 bases and J shed 5 bases, with 21 bases lying between them. The CDR3 DNA reads as TGTGCCAGCAGTGAATCCATCTTAGGGGCAGGGCCGTATGGCTACACCTTC. This encodes CASSESILGAGPYGYTF.

J is TRBJ1-1 and V is TRBV7-2, with a tentative D call TRBD1 (6 bases). The CDR3 extends over 14 amino acids. Germline CDR1 is SGHTA and CDR2 is FQGNSA. The V and J ends lost 7 bases and 1 base respectively, with 13 bases between them. CDR3 amino acids: CASMILTGNTEAFF. CDR3 nucleotides: TGTGCCAGCATGATTCTGACAGGGAACACTGAAGCTTTCTTT. The complete variable domain, with remaining parts taken from reference TRBV7-2 and TRBJ1-1, reads GAGVSQSPSNKVTEKGKDVELRCDPISGHTALYWYRQSLGQGLEFLIYFQGNSAPDKSGLPSDRFSAERTGGSVSTLTIQRTQQEDSAVYLCASMILTGNTEAFFGQGTRLTVV.

This chain links TRBV18 with TRBJ1-1; D is unclear. The CDR3 is made up of 12 amino acids. The germline V gene has CDR1 KGHSH and CDR2 LQKENI. Trimming removed 3 bases at V and 4 bases at J, with 6 bases between. The chain's CDR3 is CASSPSGTEAFF. CDR3 nucleotide sequence: TGTGCCAGCTCACCGTCGGGCACTGAAGCTTTCTTT.

V and J are TRBV19 and TRBJ2-7; 7 nucleotides match TRBD2. The CDR3 is made up of 15 amino acids. Per the germline V gene, CDR1 is LNHDA and CDR2 is SQIVND (reference sequence). Trimming at V came to 7 bases and at J to 2 bases, leaving 11 bases not matched to a gene. CDR3 in amino acids: CASTLKVGGTYEQYF. CDR3 in DNA: TGTGCCAGTACCCTCAAGGTGGGAGGGACCTACGAGCAGTACTTC.

The chain recombines TRBV7-3 with TRBJ1-1; D might be TRBD1 (5 bases). The CDR3 is made up of 16 amino acids. V lost 1 base and J lost 5, with 17 bases in between. Germline CDR1 reads SGHTA; CDR2 reads FQGTGA. The CDR3 region is CASSLMGPQGGTEAFF. The CDR3 DNA sequence: TGTGCCAGCAGCTTAATGGGACCCCAGGGAGGGACTGAAGCTTTCTTT.

The V call is TRBV6-1, the J call TRBJ2-2; D may be TRBD2 (5 bases). Germline loops: CDR1 MNHNS, CDR2 SASEGT. The CDR3 is made up of 14 amino acids. Trimming removed 2 bases from V and 6 bases from J, with 10 bases in between. CDR3 sequence reads: CASSEPTRPGELFF. The CDR3 coding sequence is TGTGCCAGCAGTGAACCAACTAGGCCCGGGGAGCTGTTTTTT.

V and J are TRBV27 and TRBJ2-1, with D maybe TRBD1 (6 bases). The CDR3 runs to 16 residues. With 2 bases removed from V and 7 bases from J, the gap between germline ends came to 18 bases. CDR1 is MNHEY and CDR2 is SMNVEV in the germline V gene (reference sequence). CDR3 region: CASSLRTGNILNEQFF. CDR3 bases: TGTGCCAGCAGTTTACGCACAGGGAACATTTTGAATGAGCAGTTCTTC.

This chain uses TRBV7-2 with TRBJ2-6, with TRBD2 as a possible D gene (6 bases). Germline V gene lookup returns CDR1 SGHTA and CDR2 FQGNSA. There are 13 residues in the CDR3. Trimming removed 3 bases from V and 13 bases from J, with 13 bases in between. CDR3 in amino acids: CASSFGDAGVLTF. In DNA form, the CDR3 reads TGTGCCAGCAGCTTTGGAGACGCGGGGGTCCTGACTTTC.

V is TRBV13 and J is TRBJ2-1; 11 bases are shared with TRBD2. The CDR3 loop spans 14 amino acids. Trimming removed 5 bases from V and 7 bases from J; junction bases left unmatched: 4. Germline values: CDR1 PRHDT, CDR2 FYEKMQ (reference sequence). CDR3 bases: TGTGCCAGCAGCCCATTAGCGGGAGGGAATGAGCAGTTCTTC. Its protein product is CASSPLAGGNEQFF.

The CDR3 protein is CAWSVSMNYVAYEQYF. In nucleotides, the CDR3 is TGTGCCTGGAGTGTAAGCATGAATTATGTGGCCTACGAGCAGTACTTC. The rearrangement joins TRBV30 to TRBJ2-7, with no clear D. The germline V gene has CDR1 GTSNPN and CDR2 SVGIG (reference sequence). The V end was cut by 0 bases, the J end by 2 bases, with 17 bases between. The CDR3 covers 16 residues. Full variable domain (outside the CDR3, taken from reference TRBV30 and TRBJ2-7): SQTIHQWPATLVQPVGSPLSLECTVEGTSNPNLYWYRQAAGRGLQLLFYSVGIGQISSEVPQNLSASRPQDRQFILSSKKLLLSDSGFYLCAWSVSMNYVAYEQYFGPGTRLTVT.

The V gene is TRBV28, the J gene TRBJ1-3; TRBD1 is a possible D gene (6 bases). This CDR3 contains 15 residues. V was shortened by 6 bases and J by 1 base, with 13 bases between the two germline ends. Germline V gene data show CDR1 as MDHEN and CDR2 as SYDVKM. The CDR3 DNA follows: TGTGCCAGCAGCAAGTGGACAGTTTCTGGAAACACCATATATTTT. It specifies CASSKWTVSGNTIYF.

This rearrangement joins TRBV2 to TRBJ2-3; TRBD2 matches at 8 bases. V was clipped by 4 bases and J by 2 bases; unmatched bases: 2. Germline values: CDR1 SNHLY, CDR2 FYNNEI. The CDR3 totals 14 residues. CDR3 in amino acids: CASSGGRPTDTQYF. The CDR3 DNA follows: TGTGCCAGCAGTGGCGGGAGGCCCACAGATACGCAGTATTTT.

The V and J genes are TRBV19 and TRBJ1-3; D is uncertain. Between the trimmed V and J ends, which lost 3 bases and 0 bases, there was a span of 9 bases. This CDR3 has 15 residues. Germline CDR1 and CDR2: LNHDA and SQIVND (reference sequence). The CDR3 region is CASSMQAYSGNTIYF. The CDR3, as DNA: TGTGCCAGTAGTATGCAGGCGTACTCTGGAAACACCATATATTTT. The whole variable domain, remainder taken from reference TRBV19 and TRBJ1-3, is DGGITQSPKYLFRKEGQNVTLSCEQNLNHDAMYWYRQDPGQGLRLIYYSQIVNDFQKGDIAEGYSVSREKKESFPLTVTSAQKNPTAFYLCASSMQAYSGNTIYFGEGSWLTVV.

This chain connects TRBV4-2 to TRBJ1-1; possible D gene TRBD1, 5 bases. Germline V lookup: CDR1 LGHNA, CDR2 YNFKEQ. Trimming took 0 bases from V and 0 from J, leaving 11 bases between them. This CDR3 has 16 residues. The CDR3 loop is CASSQERGILNTEAFF. CDR3 DNA sequence: TGTGCCAGCAGCCAAGAAAGGGGAATCTTGAACACTGAAGCTTTCTTT.

V gene TRBV10-3 combines with J gene TRBJ1-4, with 7 bases lining up with TRBD1. Unmatched junction bases numbered 4, after V lost 3 bases and J lost 3 bases. Looked up from germline, CDR1 is ENHRY and CDR2 is SYGVKD. This CDR3 has 15 residues. The CDR3 spells CAISDAGTANEKLFF. The CDR3 DNA is TGTGCCATCAGTGATGCCGGGACAGCTAATGAAAAACTGTTTTTT.

This chain uses TRBV7-2 with TRBJ2-1; 10 bases align to TRBD2. Trimming removed 0 bases from V and 6 bases from J; junction bases left unmatched: 5. Germline V gene data show CDR1 as SGHTA and CDR2 as FQGNSA. The CDR3 extends over 16 amino acids. Here the CDR3 DNA reads TGTGCCAGCAGCTTAGCCCTGAGGACTAGCGGCAATGAGCAGTTCTTC. This codes for CASSLALRTSGNEQFF.

The chain is built from TRBV7-8 and TRBJ1-3; 7 nucleotides line up with TRBD1. Germline CDR1 is SGHVS and CDR2 is FQNEAQ. The CDR3 contains 14 residues. V shed 3 bases, J shed 4 bases, and the junction held 3 bases outside the gene matches. In DNA, the CDR3 is TGTGCCAGCAGCTTCGGGACAGCAGGAAACACCATATATTTT. The encoded protein is CASSFGTAGNTIYF.

This chain links TRBV25-1 with TRBJ2-1; TRBD2 agrees at 11 bases. V was clipped by 1 base and J by 9 bases; unmatched bases: 8. CDR1 MGHDK and CDR2 SYGVNS come from the germline V gene. CDR3 length: 16 residues. The CDR3 loop reads CASSELLAGEVGEQFF. The CDR3, as DNA: TGTGCCAGCAGTGAATTACTAGCGGGAGAAGTAGGTGAGCAGTTCTTC.

This chain links TRBV5-4 with TRBJ2-2, with 11 bases aligning to TRBD2. CDR3 length: 16 amino acids. Germline trimming cut 5 bases from V and 1 base from J; bases unmatched to any gene: 4. Germline CDR1 reads SGHNT; CDR2 reads YYREEE (reference sequence). The CDR3 protein is CASSYGTSGNTGELFF. In DNA form, the CDR3 reads TGTGCCAGCAGTTACGGGACTAGCGGGAACACCGGGGAGCTGTTTTTT.

The chain joins TRBV2 to TRBJ1-4; TRBD1 matches 7 bases. Germline-derived CDR1 and CDR2 are SNHLY and FYNNEI. Trimming removed 8 bases from V and 3 bases from J; junction bases left unmatched: 9. This CDR3 contains 15 residues. DNA of the CDR3: TGTGCCAGCGGGAGGAGGACAGGAGCTAATGAAAAACTGTTTTTT. This gives the protein CASGRRTGANEKLFF.

This chain links TRBV7-8 with TRBJ2-5; 7 bases align to TRBD1. J lost 9 bases, V lost 5 bases, and 12 bases had no gene match. In germline, CDR1 is SGHVS, CDR2 FQNEAQ. CDR3 length: 14 residues. The CDR3 protein is CASSTAGTAGAQYF. The DNA for the CDR3 is TGTGCCAGCAGCACGGCCGGGACAGCCGGGGCCCAGTACTTC.

This clone has a single count. This chain links TRBV2 with TRBJ2-1; tentative D call: TRBD2 (6 bases). V was clipped by 2 bases and J by 7 bases, with 15 bases between them. The length of the CDR3 is 15 residues. Germline assignment: CDR1 SNHLY and CDR2 FYNNEI. CDR3 coding DNA: TGTGCCAGCAGTGAAAGCCCGGACTATTCGAATGAGCAGTTCTTC. It yields the protein CASSESPDYSNEQFF.

The CDR3 here is CASSFLEGAGTEAFF. The CDR3 nucleotides are TGCGCCAGCAGCTTTCTGGAGGGGGCGGGCACTGAAGCTTTCTTT. The chain has TRBV5-1 and TRBJ1-1; TRBD1 matches 7 bases. Germline CDR1 and CDR2: SGHRS and YFSETQ. CDR3 length: 15 amino acids. The junction had 8 bases not matched to a gene; V was cut back by 2 bases and J by 4 bases.